A single sample is the source of the 8 T cell receptor beta chains below, sequenced in a study of T cell responses to AZD1222 COVID-19 vaccine. The data were produced by immunoSEQ multiplex PCR, yet TCRdb's version contains in-frame clones alone and is incomplete. The data show approximately 130,000 clones, with approximately 94% seen just once and approximately 3.3% held by the top ten. This sample comprised peripheral blood, obtained on day 0 of AZD1222 vaccination. Source of these receptors: an adult in good health.

This chain uses TRBV9 with TRBJ1-5, with a weak D call TRBD1 (5 bases). Germline CDR1 is SGDLS and CDR2 is YYNGEE. This CDR3 is built from 13 residues. V lost 0 bases, J lost 6 bases, and 7 bases lay in between. The DNA of the CDR3 is TGTGCCAGCAGCGTAGAGGGGCGTCAGCCCCAGCATTTT. This gives the protein CASSVEGRQPQHF.

The chain recombines TRBV5-1 with TRBJ2-1; 11 bases line up with TRBD2. Germline values: CDR1 SGHRS, CDR2 YFSETQ. The junction had 9 bases not matched to a gene; V was cut back by 3 bases and J by 7 bases. The CDR3 is 16 residues long. The CDR3 loop reads CASSSLTSGSGNEQFF. The CDR3 bases are TGCGCCAGCAGCTCCTTAACTAGCGGGAGTGGTAATGAGCAGTTCTTC.

The CDR3 region is CASSLGLVIYEQYF. In DNA form, the CDR3 reads TGTGCCAGCAGCCTAGGACTAGTAATCTACGAGCAGTACTTC. V usage is TRBV3-1 (or the pseudogene TRBV3-2) and J usage is TRBJ2-7; 7 positions match TRBD2. J gave up 3 bases and V 4 bases, and 6 bases lay outside the gene matches. The CDR3 has 14 amino acids. The V gene's germline CDR1 is LGHDT and CDR2 YNNKEL (reference sequence).

This clone has just one count. This rearrangement joins TRBV6-6 to TRBJ2-7; D unresolved. The V gene lost 6 bases and the J gene lost 8 bases, with 14 bases spanning the gap. Germline V gene sequence: CDR1 MNHNY, CDR2 SVGAGI (reference sequence). The CDR3 is made up of 12 amino acids. CDR3 sequence reads: CASSISLNQQYF. For the CDR3, the DNA is TGTGCCAGCAGCATTAGTCTAAATCAGCAGTACTTC.

The gene calls are TRBV3-1 (or the pseudogene TRBV3-2) and TRBJ1-4; D perhaps matches TRBD1 (6 bases). The CDR3 extends over 16 amino acids. Trimming removed 6 bases at V and 1 base at J, with 15 bases between. Germline-derived CDR1 and CDR2 are LGHDT and YNNKEL (reference sequence). DNA for the CDR3: TGTGCCAGCAGTCTCATAGGGGGGGGAACTAATGAAAAACTGTTTTTT. Translating it yields CASSLIGGGTNEKLFF.

The chain employs TRBV7-2 and TRBJ2-3; the match to TRBD2 covers 7 bases. J lost 0 bases, V lost 1 base, and 10 bases had no gene match. The CDR3 has 18 amino acids. CDR1 and CDR2 (germline): SGHTA, FQGNSA. Here the CDR3 reads CASSLGGSGGPSTDTQYF. The DNA for the CDR3 is TGTGCCAGCAGCTTAGGGGGGTCGGGAGGTCCTAGCACAGATACGCAGTATTTT. Variable domain in full (rest from reference TRBV7-2 and TRBJ2-3): GAGVSQSPSNKVTEKGKDVELRCDPISGHTALYWYRQSLGQGLEFLIYFQGNSAPDKSGLPSDRFSAERTGGSVSTLTIQRTQQEDSAVYLCASSLGGSGGPSTDTQYFGPGTRLTVL.

This chain joins TRBV6-5 and TRBJ1-5; D ambiguous. The V and J ends lost 6 bases and 7 bases respectively, with 19 bases between them. This CDR3 region has 15 residues. Germline V CDR1 and CDR2: MNHEY, SVGAGI. The CDR3 DNA is TGTGCCAGCAGGCTTGGCTCCCTCGATCAACAGCCCCAGCATTTT. As protein: CASRLGSLDQQPQHF.

This chain joins TRBV10-3 and TRBJ1-1; D gene unclear. The CDR3 covers 14 residues. Per germline, CDR1 ENHRY and CDR2 SYGVKD. The V gene lost 8 bases and the J gene lost 0 bases, with 13 bases spanning the gap. CDR3 sequence reads: CAISKDSLNTEAFF. The CDR3 DNA sequence: TGTGCCATCTCGAAGGATTCATTGAACACTGAAGCTTTCTTT.